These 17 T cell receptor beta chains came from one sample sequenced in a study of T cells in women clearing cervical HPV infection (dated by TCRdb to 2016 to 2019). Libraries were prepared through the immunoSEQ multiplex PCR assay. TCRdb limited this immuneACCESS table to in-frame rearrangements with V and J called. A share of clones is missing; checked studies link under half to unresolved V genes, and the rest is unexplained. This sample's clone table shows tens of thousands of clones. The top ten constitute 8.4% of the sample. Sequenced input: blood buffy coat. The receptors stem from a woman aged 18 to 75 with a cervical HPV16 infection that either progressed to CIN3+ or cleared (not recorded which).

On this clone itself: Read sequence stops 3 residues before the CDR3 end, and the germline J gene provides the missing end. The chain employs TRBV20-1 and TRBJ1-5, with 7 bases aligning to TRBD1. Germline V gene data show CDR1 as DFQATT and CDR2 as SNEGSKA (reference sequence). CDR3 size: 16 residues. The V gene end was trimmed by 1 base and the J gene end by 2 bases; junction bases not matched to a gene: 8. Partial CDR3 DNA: TGCAGTGCTAGAGGCCAGGGGGTTCGGGGCAATCAGCCC. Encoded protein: CSARGQGVRGNQP. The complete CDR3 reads CSARGQGVRGNQPQHF.

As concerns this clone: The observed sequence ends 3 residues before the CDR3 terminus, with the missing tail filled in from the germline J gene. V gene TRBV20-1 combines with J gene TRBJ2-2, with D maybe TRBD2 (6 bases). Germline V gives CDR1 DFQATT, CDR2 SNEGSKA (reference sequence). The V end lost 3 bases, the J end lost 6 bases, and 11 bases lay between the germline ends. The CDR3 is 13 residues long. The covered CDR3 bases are TGCAGTGCTAGGTCATTAGCGGCCGGGGAG. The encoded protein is CSARSLAAGE. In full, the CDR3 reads CSARSLAAGELFF.

Partial CDR3 DNA: TGCAGTGCTAGAGTGGACCAGGGTAGAAATCAGCCC. The encoded protein is CSARVDQGRNQP. The whole CDR3 is CSARVDQGRNQPQHF. The chain combines TRBV20-1 with TRBJ1-5, with TRBD1 as a possible D gene (5 bases). Read coverage stops 3 residues before the CDR3 terminus; the germline J gene supplies the remainder. The CDR3 spans 15 residues. Germline V gene sequence: CDR1 DFQATT, CDR2 SNEGSKA (reference sequence). V shed 1 base and J shed 4 bases, with 14 bases lying between them.

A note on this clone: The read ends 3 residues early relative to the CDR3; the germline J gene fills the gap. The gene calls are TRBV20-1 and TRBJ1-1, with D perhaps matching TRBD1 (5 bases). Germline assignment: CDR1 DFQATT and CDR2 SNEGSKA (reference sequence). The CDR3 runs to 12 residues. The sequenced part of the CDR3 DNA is TGCAGTGCTACAGACTCGCAGGGAGCC. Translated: CSATDSQGA. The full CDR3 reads CSATDSQGAAFF.

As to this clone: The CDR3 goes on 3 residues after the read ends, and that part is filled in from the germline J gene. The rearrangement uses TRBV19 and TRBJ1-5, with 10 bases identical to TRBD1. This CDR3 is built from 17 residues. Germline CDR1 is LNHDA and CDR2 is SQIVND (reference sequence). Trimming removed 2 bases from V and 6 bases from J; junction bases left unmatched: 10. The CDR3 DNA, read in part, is TGTGCCAGTAGTATACGACAGGGGGCGAAAGCGATTCAGCCC. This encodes CASSIRQGAKAIQP. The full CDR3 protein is CASSIRQGAKAIQPQHF. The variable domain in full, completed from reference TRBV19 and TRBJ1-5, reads DGGITQSPKYLFRKEGQNVTLSCEQNLNHDAMYWYRQDPGQGLRLIYYSQIVNDFQKGDIAEGYSVSREKKESFPLTVTSAQKNPTAFYLCASSIRQGAKAIQPQHFGDGTRLSIL.

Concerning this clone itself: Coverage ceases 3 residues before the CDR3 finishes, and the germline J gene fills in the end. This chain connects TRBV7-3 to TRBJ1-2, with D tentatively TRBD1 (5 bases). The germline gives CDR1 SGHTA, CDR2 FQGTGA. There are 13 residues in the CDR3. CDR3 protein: CASSLGGLGGYTF. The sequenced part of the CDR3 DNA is TGTGCCAGCAGCTTGGGGGGTTTAGGCGGC.

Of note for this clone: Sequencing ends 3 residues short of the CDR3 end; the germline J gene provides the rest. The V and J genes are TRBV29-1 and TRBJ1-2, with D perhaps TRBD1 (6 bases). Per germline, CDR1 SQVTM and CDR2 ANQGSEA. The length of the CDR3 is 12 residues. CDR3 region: CSVEQGSGGYTF. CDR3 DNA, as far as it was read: TGCAGCGTTGAACAGGGGTCGGGCGGC.

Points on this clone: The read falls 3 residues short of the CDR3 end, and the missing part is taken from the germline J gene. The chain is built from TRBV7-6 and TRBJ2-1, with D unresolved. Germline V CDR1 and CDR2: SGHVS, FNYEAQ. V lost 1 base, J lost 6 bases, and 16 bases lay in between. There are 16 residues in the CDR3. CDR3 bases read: TGTGCCAGCAGCTTAGTCCTAACATGGGCAACCAATGAG. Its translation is CASSLVLTWATNE. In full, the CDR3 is CASSLVLTWATNEQFF.

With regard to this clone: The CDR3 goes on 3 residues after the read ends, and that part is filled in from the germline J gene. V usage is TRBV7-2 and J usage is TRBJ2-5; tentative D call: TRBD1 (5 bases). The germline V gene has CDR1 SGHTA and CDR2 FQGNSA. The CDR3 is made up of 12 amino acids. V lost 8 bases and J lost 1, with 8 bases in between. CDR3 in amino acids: CASRRGQETQYF. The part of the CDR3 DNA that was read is TGTGCCAGCCGAAGGGGCCAAGAGACC.

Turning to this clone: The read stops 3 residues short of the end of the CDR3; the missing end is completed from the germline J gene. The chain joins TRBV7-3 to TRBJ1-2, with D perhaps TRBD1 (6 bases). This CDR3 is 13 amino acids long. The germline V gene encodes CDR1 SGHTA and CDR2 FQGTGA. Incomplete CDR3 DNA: TGTGCCAGCAGCTTAAACCCTGGACAGGGC. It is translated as CASSLNPGQG. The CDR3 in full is CASSLNPGQGYTF.

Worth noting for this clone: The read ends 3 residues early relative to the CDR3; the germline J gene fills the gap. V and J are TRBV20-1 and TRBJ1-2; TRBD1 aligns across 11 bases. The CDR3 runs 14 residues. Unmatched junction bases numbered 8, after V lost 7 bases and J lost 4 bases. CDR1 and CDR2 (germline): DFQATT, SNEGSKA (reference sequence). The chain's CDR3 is CSVPDRGLRYGYTF. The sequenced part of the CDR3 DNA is TGCAGTGTACCGGACAGGGGGCTTCGCTATGGC.

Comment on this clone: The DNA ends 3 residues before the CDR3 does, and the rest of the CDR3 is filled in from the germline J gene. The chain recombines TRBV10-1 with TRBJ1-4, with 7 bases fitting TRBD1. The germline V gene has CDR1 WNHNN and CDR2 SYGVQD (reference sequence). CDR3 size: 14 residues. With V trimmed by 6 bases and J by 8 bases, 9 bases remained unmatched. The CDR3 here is CASRRGRAREKLFF. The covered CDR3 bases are TGCGCCAGCAGGAGGGGGCGAGCGCGGGAAAAA.

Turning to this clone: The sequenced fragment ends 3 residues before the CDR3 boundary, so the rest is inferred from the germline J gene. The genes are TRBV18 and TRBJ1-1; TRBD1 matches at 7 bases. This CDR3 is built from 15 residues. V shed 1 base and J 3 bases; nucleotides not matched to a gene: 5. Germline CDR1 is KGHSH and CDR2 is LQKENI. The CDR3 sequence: CASSPRGGADTEAFF. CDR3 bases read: TGTGCCAGCTCACCACGAGGGGGCGCGGACACTGAA.

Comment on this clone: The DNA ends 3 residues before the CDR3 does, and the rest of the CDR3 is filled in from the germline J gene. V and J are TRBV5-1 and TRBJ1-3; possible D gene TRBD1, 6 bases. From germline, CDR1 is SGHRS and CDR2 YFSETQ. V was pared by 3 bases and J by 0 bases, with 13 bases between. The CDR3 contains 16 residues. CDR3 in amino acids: CASSSSGQSSGNTIYF. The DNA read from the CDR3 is TGCGCCAGCAGCTCTTCCGGACAGAGCTCTGGAAACACC.

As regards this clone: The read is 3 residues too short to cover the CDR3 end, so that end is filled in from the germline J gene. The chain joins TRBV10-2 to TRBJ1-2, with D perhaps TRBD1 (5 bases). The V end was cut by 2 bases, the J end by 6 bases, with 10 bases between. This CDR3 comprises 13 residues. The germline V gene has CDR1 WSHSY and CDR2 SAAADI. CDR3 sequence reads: CASSERGVDGYTF. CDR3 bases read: TGCGCCAGCAGTGAGCGGGGGGTGGATGGC.

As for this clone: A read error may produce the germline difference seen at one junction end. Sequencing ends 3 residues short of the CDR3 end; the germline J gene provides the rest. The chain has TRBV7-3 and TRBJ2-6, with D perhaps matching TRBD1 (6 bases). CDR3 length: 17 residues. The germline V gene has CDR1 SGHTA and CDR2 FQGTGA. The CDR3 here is CASSGTRSNSGANFLTF. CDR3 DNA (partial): TGTGCCAGCAGCGGGACAAGGTCCAATTCTGGGGCCAACTTC.

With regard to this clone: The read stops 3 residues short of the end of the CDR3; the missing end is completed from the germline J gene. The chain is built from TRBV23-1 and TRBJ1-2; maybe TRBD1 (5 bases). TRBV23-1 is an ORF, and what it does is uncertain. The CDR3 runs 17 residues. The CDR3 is CASSPLRLAGETDTYTF. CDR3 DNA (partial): TGCGCCAGCAGTCCACTACGACTAGCGGGAGAGACAGATACC.